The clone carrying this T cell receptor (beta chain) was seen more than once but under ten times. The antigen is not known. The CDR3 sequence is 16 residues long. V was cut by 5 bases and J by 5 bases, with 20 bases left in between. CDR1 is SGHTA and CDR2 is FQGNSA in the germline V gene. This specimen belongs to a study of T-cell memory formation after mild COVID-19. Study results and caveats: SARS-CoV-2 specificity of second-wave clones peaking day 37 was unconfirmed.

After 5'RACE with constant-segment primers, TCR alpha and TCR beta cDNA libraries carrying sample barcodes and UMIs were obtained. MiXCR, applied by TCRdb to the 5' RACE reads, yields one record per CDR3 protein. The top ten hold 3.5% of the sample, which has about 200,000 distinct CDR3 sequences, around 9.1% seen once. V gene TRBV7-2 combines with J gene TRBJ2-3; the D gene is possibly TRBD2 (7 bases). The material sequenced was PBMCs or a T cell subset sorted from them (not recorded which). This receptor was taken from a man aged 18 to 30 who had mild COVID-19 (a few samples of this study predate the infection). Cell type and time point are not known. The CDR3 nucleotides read TGTGCCAGCAGCCAGGGGCCGGGGGGCCGGAGAGATACGCAGTATTTT. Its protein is CASSQGPGGRRDTQYF.